The 27 T cell receptor beta chains listed next were all sequenced from one sample in a study of identical twins. MiXCR, applied by TCRdb to the 5' RACE reads, yields one record per CDR3 protein. The sample gives nearly 250,000 distinct CDR3 sequences, roughly 7% of which show up once; 3% to 4% is in the top ten. The same data also contributed to another study, on yellow fever vaccine responses in identical twins.

Sequencing was done on a sample of memory (CD45RO+) T cells sorted from blood. The receptors here all came from a young woman in good health.

This clonotype turned up a few times. The genes are TRBV6-4 and TRBJ2-1; D tentatively reads TRBD1 or TRBD2 (6 bases each). The V end was cut by 4 bases, the J end by 6 bases, with 16 bases between. Germline loops: CDR1 MRHNA, CDR2 SNTAGT. CDR3 length: 15 residues. CDR3 protein: CASSAGGGTSNEQFF. In nucleotides, the CDR3 is TGTGCCAGCAGTGCAGGAGGGGGTACCTCCAATGAGCAGTTCTTC.

This clonotype appeared a few times. The gene calls are TRBV6-1 and TRBJ1-1, with D perhaps matching TRBD1 (5 bases). Per germline, CDR1 MNHNS and CDR2 SASEGT. V was clipped by 1 base and J by 7 bases, with 13 bases between them. The CDR3 totals 14 residues. This CDR3 is CASSEVGETGEAFF. CDR3 coding DNA: TGTGCCAGCAGTGAAGTAGGGGAGACGGGTGAAGCTTTCTTT.

The CDR3 sequence: CASSLTGQGRYEQYV. In DNA form, the CDR3 reads TGTGCCAGCAGCCTTACAGGACAGGGGCGCTACGAGCAGTACGTC. V and J are TRBV6-1 and TRBJ2-7; 9 bases are shared with TRBD1. The CDR3 spans 15 residues. CDR1 and CDR2 from the germline V gene are MNHNS and SASEGT. Trimming removed 6 bases from V and 3 bases from J; junction bases left unmatched: 9.

The rearrangement links TRBV6-1 to TRBJ2-7; possible D gene TRBD1, 5 bases. Germline V CDR1 and CDR2: MNHNS, SASEGT. CDR3 length: 15 amino acids. V lost 6 bases, J lost 0 bases, and 15 bases lay in between. CDR3 DNA: TGTGCCAGCAGAGACGACAGCGCCGGCTCCTACGAGCAGTACTTC. Protein: CASRDDSAGSYEQYF.

This clonotype was seen many times. J is TRBJ2-3 and V is TRBV28, with 7 positions matching TRBD1. The CDR3 consists of 14 residues. V trimming: 7 bases; J trimming: 2 bases; junction bases outside the gene matches: 6. Germline V gene sequence: CDR1 MDHEN, CDR2 SYDVKM. The CDR3 DNA reads as TGTGCCAGCAACAGGGGAAAGGTCACAGATACGCAGTATTTT. Translated, it gives CASNRGKVTDTQYF.

CDR3 sequence: CASSLIGASNEQFF. The CDR3 DNA is TGTGCCAGCAGCTTAATTGGGGCCAGTAATGAGCAGTTCTTC. The V gene is TRBV7-3, the J gene TRBJ2-1; D is possibly TRBD1 (5 bases). Trimming left V 1 base short and J 7 bases short, with 11 bases between. The germline CDR1 and CDR2 sequences are SGHTA and FQGTGA. This CDR3 is 14 amino acids long.

The chain has TRBV20-1 and TRBJ1-4; 7 bases are a match to TRBD1. This CDR3 spans 17 amino acids. Germline CDR1 is DFQATT and CDR2 is SNEGSKA (reference sequence). Trimming at V came to 0 bases and at J to 8 bases, leaving 15 bases not matched to a gene. The CDR3 DNA is TGCAGTGCTAGAGATCTAGGGGACAGTTCCTTTGAGGAAAAACTGTTTTTT. Its translation: CSARDLGDSSFEEKLFF.

This clonotype was recorded a few times. This chain links TRBV12-3 or TRBV12-4 with TRBJ1-2; 8 bases agree with TRBD1. There are 14 residues in the CDR3. V lost 6 bases to trimming and J lost 4 bases; unmatched junction nucleotides: 7. The chain's CDR3 is CASSPTGASYGYTF. The CDR3 nucleotides read TGTGCCAGCAGCCCGACAGGGGCCTCCTATGGCTACACCTTC.

This clonotype was detected a few times. The genes are TRBV7-9 and TRBJ2-5, with D possibly being TRBD2 (6 bases). CDR1 and CDR2 from the germline V gene are SEHNR and FQNEAQ (reference sequence). V was shortened by 6 bases and J by 4 bases, with 18 bases between the two germline ends. The CDR3 has 15 amino acids. The CDR3 region has the DNA TGTGCCAGCAGTCTCGGACTACCACCAAGAGAGACCCAGTACTTC. Its protein is CASSLGLPPRETQYF.

Many counts were recorded for this clonotype. The chain combines TRBV11-2 with TRBJ2-2, with D possibly being TRBD2 (5 bases). Germline CDR1 and CDR2: SGHAT and FQNNGV. The CDR3 length is 15 residues. Deletions cut 4 bases from V and 4 bases from J, with 13 bases between. The CDR3 spells CASSSRDIPTGELFF. In DNA form, the CDR3 reads TGTGCCAGCAGCTCCCGGGATATTCCCACCGGGGAGCTGTTTTTT.

The gene calls are TRBV7-6 and TRBJ2-3; unclear D gene. There are 14 residues in the CDR3. V was clipped by 1 base and J by 5 bases, with 10 bases between them. The germline V gene encodes CDR1 SGHVS and CDR2 FNYEAQ. The CDR3 sequence is CASSLGSLLDTQYF. As DNA, the CDR3 is TGTGCCAGCAGCTTAGGTAGTCTTCTAGATACGCAGTATTTT.

The chain has TRBV7-9 and TRBJ2-7; TRBD2 is a possible D gene (7 bases). CDR3 length: 14 residues. V lost 5 bases and J lost 4, with 15 bases in between. Germline values: CDR1 SEHNR, CDR2 FQNEAQ (reference sequence). CDR3 coding DNA: TGTGCCAGCAGCGAACAGGGAGGGCCGTACGAGCAGTACTTC. Its protein is CASSEQGGPYEQYF.

This clonotype was observed a few times. This chain links TRBV12-3 or TRBV12-4 with TRBJ2-6; 9 nucleotides agree with TRBD1. The CDR3 is 17 residues long. Trimming took 6 bases from V and 0 from J; bases not matched to a gene: 6. CDR3 coding DNA: TGTGCCAGCAGGCACACAGGGGGCCCCTCTGGGGCCAACGTCCTGACTTTC. Translating gives CASRHTGGPSGANVLTF.

In nucleotides, the CDR3 is TGTGCCAGCAGTGGGCCGCTAGCGGGGCCCAACACCGGGGAGCTGTTTTTT. Its protein is CASSGPLAGPNTGELFF. The genes are TRBV6-1 and TRBJ2-2, with 9 bases that match TRBD2. The CDR3 spans 17 residues. In germline, CDR1 is MNHNS, CDR2 SASEGT. The V and J ends lost 4 bases and 2 bases, in that order; junction bases with no gene match: 8.

This clonotype was recorded a few times. The gene calls are TRBV6-5 and TRBJ2-3; D is unclear. Germline CDR1 MNHEY, CDR2 SVGAGI. V lost 0 bases and J lost 10, with 11 bases in between. The CDR3 consists of 13 residues. CDR3 sequence reads: CASSYSSELAQYF. As DNA, the CDR3 is TGTGCCAGCAGTTACTCGTCCGAGTTGGCGCAGTATTTT.

This clonotype has a count of ten or more. The CDR3 DNA reads TGCGCCAGCAGCTTGTCGGACAATGAGCAGTTCTTC. Translated: CASSLSDNEQFF. The rearrangement links TRBV5-1 to TRBJ2-1; D unresolved. There are 12 residues in the CDR3. Trimming removed 1 base from V and 5 bases from J, with 4 bases in between. Germline V CDR1 and CDR2: SGHRS, YFSETQ. Full variable domain (outside the CDR3, taken from reference TRBV5-1 and TRBJ2-1): KAGVTQTPRYLIKTRGQQVTLSCSPISGHRSVSWYQQTPGQGLQFLFEYFSETQRNKGNFPGRFSGRQFSNSRSEMNVSTLELGDSALYLCASSLSDNEQFFGPGTRLTVL.

This clonotype was picked up a small number of times. This chain links TRBV10-3 with TRBJ2-7; D is perhaps TRBD1 (6 bases). Germline loops: CDR1 ENHRY, CDR2 SYGVKD. Trimming took off 3 bases at V and 7 bases at J, with 19 bases between the two ends. There are 15 residues in the CDR3. CDR3 amino acids: CAISELAGVRGEQYF. CDR3 in DNA: TGTGCCATCAGTGAACTGGCAGGGGTCCGGGGTGAGCAGTACTTC.

Ten or more counts support this clonotype. The J gene is TRBJ2-2, the V gene TRBV9, with D unclear. Germline CDR1 is SGDLS and CDR2 is YYNGEE. The CDR3 contains 13 residues. V gave up 0 bases and J gave up 4 bases, with 4 bases separating them. CDR3 nucleotides: TGTGCCAGCAGCGTAGCTTTCACCGGGGAGCTGTTTTTT. Its protein is CASSVAFTGELFF.

The V call is TRBV6-5, the J call TRBJ2-2; D may be TRBD2 (5 bases). This CDR3 is 16 amino acids long. Trimming shortened V by 2 bases and J by 3 bases, and 13 bases separated the two germline ends. Per germline, CDR1 MNHEY and CDR2 SVGAGI. Here the CDR3 DNA reads TGTGCCAGCAGTTACGGGGTGGTCGGGGACACCGGGGAGCTGTTTTTT. Protein product: CASSYGVVGDTGELFF.

This chain links TRBV12-3 or TRBV12-4 with TRBJ2-7; D not certain. This CDR3 has 13 amino acids. V gave up 7 bases and J gave up 7 bases, with 17 bases separating them. CDR3 nucleotides: TGTGCCAGCAAGGTTGTCGGCACCCTGGAGCAGTACTTC. Translated, it gives CASKVVGTLEQYF.

The chain recombines TRBV18 with TRBJ2-5; D is possibly TRBD1 or TRBD2 (5 bases each). The germline CDR1 and CDR2 sequences are KGHSH and LQKENI. V lost 2 bases and J 2 bases, leaving 9 bases between the germline ends. CDR3 length: 14 residues. CDR3 amino acids: CASSPGGKQETQYF. The DNA for the CDR3 is TGTGCCAGCTCACCAGGGGGAAAACAAGAGACCCAGTACTTC.

This clonotype was counted only a few times. The chain is built from TRBV20-1 and TRBJ1-1; D not resolved. CDR3 length: 14 residues. The V end was cut by 1 base, the J end by 3 bases, with 12 bases between. Germline values: CDR1 DFQATT, CDR2 SNEGSKA (reference sequence). CDR3 coding DNA: TGCAGTGCTAGAGCTATATATTCGGACACTGAAGCTTTCTTT. Residues: CSARAIYSDTEAFF.

This sequence joins TRBV6-6 and TRBJ2-2; D is ambiguous. Germline-derived CDR1 and CDR2 are MNHNY and SVGAGI (reference sequence). Trimming took off 6 bases at V and 0 bases at J, with 5 bases between the two ends. The CDR3 has 13 residues. The CDR3 coding sequence is TGTGCCAGCAGCTCCACGAACACCGGGGAGCTGTTTTTT. This gives the protein CASSSTNTGELFF.

This clonotype appeared many times. The V gene is TRBV11-3, the J gene TRBJ1-1, with a weak D call TRBD1 (5 bases). The CDR3 length is 14 residues. CDR1 is SGHNT, CDR2 YENEEA, per germline. The V gene lost 8 bases and the J gene lost 5 bases, with 18 bases spanning the gap. CDR3 nucleotides: TGTGCCAGCCGCAGTGGGGGAGAGGTTACTGAAGCTTTCTTT. Protein product: CASRSGGEVTEAFF.

The V gene is TRBV3-1, the J gene TRBJ2-5; TRBD2 matches 15 bases. This CDR3 spans 17 amino acids. V was clipped by 1 base and J by 4 bases; unmatched bases: 4. CDR1 and CDR2 (germline): LGHDT, YNNKEL (reference sequence). This CDR3 is CASSQGGLAGGVETQYF. The CDR3 nucleotides are TGTGCCAGCAGCCAAGGAGGACTAGCGGGGGGGGTAGAGACCCAGTACTTC.

This chain links TRBV28 with TRBJ2-3, with 7 bases identical to TRBD1. Per the germline V gene, CDR1 is MDHEN and CDR2 is SYDVKM. This CDR3 region has 10 residues. Unmatched junction bases numbered 7, after V lost 8 bases and J lost 14 bases. DNA for the CDR3: TGTGCCAGCGGACAGGTACGAAGGTATTTT. Its translation: CASGQVRRYF.

The chain employs TRBV6-1 and TRBJ2-7; tentatively, D is TRBD2 (6 bases). Germline assignment: CDR1 MNHNS and CDR2 SASEGT. The CDR3 runs 14 residues. Trimming took off 6 bases at V and 2 bases at J, with 14 bases between the two ends. DNA of the CDR3: TGTGCCAGCAGAAGCTCGTGGGGGGCCTACGAGCAGTACGTC. Translation: CASRSSWGAYEQYV.